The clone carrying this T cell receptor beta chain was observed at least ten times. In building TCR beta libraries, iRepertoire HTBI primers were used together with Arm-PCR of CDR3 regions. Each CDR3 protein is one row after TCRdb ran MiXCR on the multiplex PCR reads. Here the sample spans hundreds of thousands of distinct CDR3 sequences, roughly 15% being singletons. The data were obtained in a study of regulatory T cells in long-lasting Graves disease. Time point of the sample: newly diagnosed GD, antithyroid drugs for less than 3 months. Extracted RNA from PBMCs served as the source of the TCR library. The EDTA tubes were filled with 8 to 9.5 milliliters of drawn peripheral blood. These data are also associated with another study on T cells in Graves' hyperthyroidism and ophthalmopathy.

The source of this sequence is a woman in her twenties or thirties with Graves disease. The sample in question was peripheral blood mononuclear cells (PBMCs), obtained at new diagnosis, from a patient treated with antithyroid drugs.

The CDR3 DNA follows: TGTGCCAGCAGTTACCCCGGGACAGACTATGGCTACACCTTC. This gives the protein CASSYPGTDYGYTF. V usage is TRBV6-2 or TRBV6-3 and J usage is TRBJ1-2; the match to TRBD1 covers 7 bases. Trimming at V came to 2 bases and at J to 3 bases, leaving 3 bases not matched to a gene. The CDR3 covers 14 residues. The germline V gene has CDR1 MNHEY and CDR2 SVGEGT.